The 14 T cell receptor beta chains listed next were all sequenced from one sample in a study of B cell selection in AIRE deficiency. Produced via immunoSEQ multiplex PCR; TCRdb's table is partial and in-frame only. In the table there are 20,000 to 25,000 clones, about 95% of which are singletons. Regulatory T cells were sorted as CD4+CD25hiCD127low/negative cells. Sequenced sample: Tregs sorted from PBMCs. The receptors here all came from a human donor with AIRE deficiency.

As DNA, the CDR3 is TGTGCCAGCAGCCTCACGGATGCCTACGAGCAGTACTTC. This encodes CASSLTDAYEQYF. V and J are TRBV7-6 and TRBJ2-7; no firm D call. V was shortened by 5 bases and J by 2 bases, with 10 bases between the two germline ends. Germline V gives CDR1 SGHVS, CDR2 FNYEAQ. CDR3 length: 13 residues.

This chain joins TRBV19 and TRBJ2-1; D is possibly TRBD1 or TRBD2 (5 bases each). V lost 3 bases and J lost 5, with 17 bases in between. The length of the CDR3 is 16 residues. Looked up from germline, CDR1 is LNHDA and CDR2 is SQIVND (reference sequence). The CDR3 DNA follows: TGTGCCAGTAGTATTGTTTGGCCGGGACGAGACAATGAGCAGTTCTTC. This sequence encodes CASSIVWPGRDNEQFF.

The table lists this clone with a few counts. The chain employs TRBV5-4 and TRBJ2-5; no definite D call. The V gene's germline CDR1 is SGHNT and CDR2 YYREEE (reference sequence). Trimming took 4 bases from V and 1 from J, leaving 11 bases between them. This CDR3 has 14 residues. As DNA, the CDR3 is TGTGCCAGCAGCCATCCGGCCGCCCAAGAGACCCAGTACTTC. Protein sequence: CASSHPAAQETQYF.

This sequence joins TRBV6-1 and TRBJ1-3; TRBD1 matches at 8 bases. Trimming cost V 4 bases and J 7 bases; bases outside gene matches: 9. Germline CDR1 and CDR2: MNHNS and SASEGT. The CDR3 has 15 residues. The CDR3 DNA is TGTGCCAGCAGTGGTAGGACAGGGTCCTTCAACACCATATATTTT. It yields the protein CASSGRTGSFNTIYF.

The rearrangement links TRBV28 to TRBJ2-3; 11 nucleotides line up with TRBD2. The CDR3 spans 14 residues. The germline V gene encodes CDR1 MDHEN and CDR2 SYDVKM. V was pared by 7 bases and J by 3 bases, with 3 bases of the junction left unmatched. The CDR3 DNA follows: TGTGCCAGCACCATAGCGGGAGGGACAGATACGCAGTATTTT. Protein sequence: CASTIAGGTDTQYF.

The chain employs TRBV28 and TRBJ1-2; TRBD1 matches at 9 bases. J was trimmed by 5 bases and V by 7 bases; bases with no gene match: 11. The CDR3 runs 15 residues. Looked up from germline, CDR1 is MDHEN and CDR2 is SYDVKM. The CDR3: CASTLGGGQGYGYTF. CDR3 coding DNA: TGTGCCAGCACCCTGGGTGGGGGACAGGGTTATGGCTACACCTTC.

This chain connects TRBV6-5 to TRBJ2-7; D uncertain. Germline loops: CDR1 MNHEY, CDR2 SVGAGI. This CDR3 contains 13 residues. V was trimmed by 8 bases and J by 2 bases, leaving 13 bases between them. CDR3 amino acids: CASRAPGAYEQYF. The CDR3 DNA reads as TGTGCCAGCCGGGCCCCAGGCGCCTACGAGCAGTACTTC.

This clone was counted a single time. V is TRBV5-1 and J is TRBJ2-1; the D is unclear. CDR3 size: 15 residues. The V gene lost 1 base and the J gene lost 2 bases, with 10 bases spanning the gap. Germline-derived CDR1 and CDR2 are SGHRS and YFSETQ. CDR3 in amino acids: CASSLYGPPYNEQFF. The CDR3 nucleotides are TGCGCCAGCAGCTTGTATGGTCCTCCCTACAATGAGCAGTTCTTC.

The rearrangement links TRBV10-3 to TRBJ2-7; D tentatively reads TRBD1 or TRBD2 (5 bases each). The J call is doubtful: the DNA matches TRBJ2-5 better. The CDR3 runs 13 residues. The V gene's germline CDR1 is ENHRY and CDR2 SYGVKD. CDR3 loop: CAISDPPGQTQYF. For the CDR3, the DNA is TGTGCCATCAGTGATCCCCCGGGACAGACCCAGTACTTC.

The chain carries TRBV18 and TRBJ1-6; 7 bases line up with TRBD1. This CDR3 comprises 15 residues. The germline V gene has CDR1 KGHSH and CDR2 LQKENI. Trimming took 6 bases from V and 8 from J; bases not matched to a gene: 10. CDR3 in amino acids: CASSRTGGPDSPLHF. The CDR3 nucleotides are TGTGCCAGCTCCCGGACAGGCGGGCCTGATTCACCCCTCCACTTT.

The CDR3 sequence is CASSQSGVAFF. CDR3 DNA: TGTGCCAGCAGCCAAAGTGGGGTAGCTTTCTTT. The V and J genes are TRBV7-8 and TRBJ1-1; D is undetermined. V was cut by 5 bases and J by 10 bases, with 11 bases left in between. This CDR3 is 11 amino acids long. The germline gives CDR1 SGHVS, CDR2 FQNEAQ.

The rearrangement links TRBV18 to TRBJ2-7; 14 positions match TRBD2. V was clipped by 4 bases and J by 3 bases; unmatched bases: 2. Germline CDR1 and CDR2: KGHSH and LQKENI. This CDR3 is built from 15 residues. CDR3 amino acids: CASSRGTSGGYEQYF. CDR3 DNA: TGTGCCAGCTCACGCGGGACTAGCGGGGGCTACGAGCAGTACTTC.

The gene calls are TRBV2 and TRBJ2-7, with 7 bases lining up with TRBD2. The CDR3 spans 14 residues. Germline CDR1 reads SNHLY; CDR2 reads FYNNEI. The J segment lost 7 bases and the V segment lost 8 bases, leaving 14 bases of the junction unmatched. The CDR3 loop reads CASDARQAGGEQYF. For the CDR3, the DNA is TGTGCCAGCGATGCCCGGCAGGCCGGGGGGGAGCAGTACTTC.

The V call is TRBV7-8, the J call TRBJ2-7; D unclear. The CDR3 is made up of 14 amino acids. Germline V gene lookup returns CDR1 SGHVS and CDR2 FQNEAQ. V was clipped by 3 bases and J by 0 bases, with 9 bases between them. DNA for the CDR3: TGTGCCAGCAGCTTTTATGGTACCTCCTACGAGCAGTACTTC. It translates to CASSFYGTSYEQYF. Full variable domain (outside the CDR3, taken from reference TRBV7-8 and TRBJ2-7): GAGVSQSPRYKVAKRGQDVALRCDPISGHVSLFWYQQALGQGPEFLTYFQNEAQLDKSGLPSDRFFAERPEGSVSTLKIQRTQQEDSAVYLCASSFYGTSYEQYFGPGTRLTVT.